This T cell receptor (beta chain) was identified during a study of CD8 T cells in Susac syndrome. Study-level results: Within total CD8+ repertoires, roughly 17 Susac-specific public clones were found, and within CD8+ TEMRA repertoires, about five.

After extraction with the RNeasy kit, roughly 0.5 to 1 ug of the RNA was reverse transcribed using random hexamers. Amplification of the TCR beta CDR3 was carried out by immunoSEQ multiplex PCR, which spanned a total of 54 Vbeta and 13 Jbeta segments. Each CDR3 protein gets one entry after TCRdb re-called the immunoSEQ multiplex PCR reads with MiXCR. This sample has about 120,000 distinct CDR3 sequences, with about 95% found just once. For this clonotype: No antigen is known for it.

V lost 0 bases, J lost 7 bases, and 12 bases lay in between. This CDR3 region has 14 residues. From germline, CDR1 is LNHNV and CDR2 YYDKDF (reference sequence). The sequenced material came from CD8+ T cells from PBMCs. The source of this sequence is a human donor with Susac syndrome. The rearrangement joins TRBV15 to TRBJ1-2, with D possibly matching TRBD1 (5 bases). This chain's CDR3 is CATSRDLGVSGYTF. The CDR3 DNA reads as TGTGCCACCAGCAGAGATCTGGGGGTGAGTGGCTACACCTTC. Looking up the rest from reference TRBV15 and TRBJ1-2 gives the full variable domain: DAMVIQNPRYQVTQFGKPVTLSCSQTLNHNVMYWYQQKSSQAPKLLFHYYDKDFNNEADTPDNFQSRRPNTSFCFLDIRSPGLGDTAMYLCATSRDLGVSGYTFGSGTRLTVV.